This entry describes one T cell receptor beta chain. Its cognate antigen is unknown. This specimen comes from a study of blood T cells in healthy people across ages. Whole-study findings and limits: TCR beta diversity, measured per million T cells, fell in a roughly linear way with age.

This CDR3 region has 15 residues. J lost 8 bases, V lost 0 bases, and 2 bases had no gene match. Germline CDR1 and CDR2: MNHNS and SASEGT. The authors ran a second PCR of 7 to 11 cycles using a sample-barcoded 5' primer and a J-beta primer mix. Each TCR beta cDNA got a 12-nucleotide random molecular identifier. One entry per CDR3 protein, called by TCRdb with MiXCR from the 5' RACE reads. Among about 780,000 distinct CDR3 sequences listed, about half were seen once. The TCR was taken from an elderly man in good health. The chain has TRBV6-1 and TRBJ1-6; TRBD1 matches 9 bases. Sequenced: blood. CDR3 in amino acids: CASSEATGGDSPLHF. In DNA, the CDR3 is TGTGCCAGCAGTGAAGCGACAGGGGGAGATTCACCCCTCCACTTT.